This is a list of T cell receptor beta chains from one sample in a study of vaccination and CD4 T cells after COVID-19. MiXCR, applied by TCRdb to the PCR reads, yields one record per CDR3 protein. This table has about 9,200 distinct CDR3 sequences, 35% to 50% appearing once. No antigen is known for these receptors. The sequencing sample was made of CD4+ T cells from blood, cultured in vitro. The receptors derive from a human donor who had recovered from COVID-19. Each CDR3 is given with its conserved first and last residue. A D gene is named only where the DNA matches it firmly. Rows may omit the clone size; those that give it use once, few, many or a size class.

clone_size: few
j_call: TRBJ2-7
d_call: TRBD1
v_call: TRBV6-5
cdr3_nt: TGTGCCAGCAGTTTCGAACAGGGGGCCTCCTACGAGCAGTACTTC
cdr3_aa: CASSFEQGASYEQYF

clone_size: .
j_call: TRBJ1-6
d_call: .
v_call: TRBV6-1
cdr3_nt: TGTGCCAGCAAACTCGCAGGGGCTTCCTATAATTCACCCCTCCACTTT
cdr3_aa: CASKLAGASYNSPLHF

clone_size: .
j_call: TRBJ2-2
d_call: .
v_call: TRBV30
cdr3_nt: TGTGCCTGGAGTGTATATCACACCGGGGAGCTGTTTTTT
cdr3_aa: CAWSVYHTGELFF

clone_size: .
j_call: TRBJ1-5
d_call: TRBD1
v_call: TRBV6-2/TRBV6-3
cdr3_nt: TGTGCCAGCAGGGACAGGGCGTATCAGCCCCAGCATTTT
cdr3_aa: CASRDRAYQPQHF

clone_size: .
j_call: TRBJ1-4
d_call: TRBD1
v_call: TRBV7-2
cdr3_nt: TGTGCCAGCAGCCGAACTTCGGGACAGGGGATACAAAAACTGTTTTTT
cdr3_aa: CASSRTSGQGIQKLFF

clone_size: .
j_call: TRBJ1-4
d_call: .
v_call: TRBV6-1
cdr3_nt: TGTGCCAGCAGCGCCCTGCGGAGGGTCAATGAAAAACTGTTTTTT
cdr3_aa: CASSALRRVNEKLFF

clone_size: .
j_call: TRBJ2-7
d_call: .
v_call: TRBV4-1
cdr3_nt: TGCGCCAGCAGCCAACCGACATCGGACCCCTACGAGCAGTACTTC
cdr3_aa: CASSQPTSDPYEQYF

clone_size: .
j_call: TRBJ1-5
d_call: .
v_call: TRBV30
cdr3_nt: TGTGCCTGGAGGCAGGGGAGCAATCAGCCCCAGCATTTT
cdr3_aa: CAWRQGSNQPQHF

clone_size: .
j_call: TRBJ2-7
d_call: .
v_call: TRBV11-3
cdr3_nt: TGTGCCAGCAGCCTCATCGGGGAGGGGGTGTACTTC
cdr3_aa: CASSLIGEGVYF

clone_size: .
j_call: TRBJ1-2
d_call: .
v_call: TRBV7-2
cdr3_nt: TGTGCCAGCAGCTTGGGGGGGCTGGGAGGCTACACCTTC
cdr3_aa: CASSLGGLGGYTF

clone_size: .
j_call: TRBJ2-1
d_call: TRBD2
v_call: TRBV25-1
cdr3_nt: TGTGCCAGCAGTGTCCTAGCGGGTCAGGTCAATGAGCAGTTCTTC
cdr3_aa: CASSVLAGQVNEQFF

clone_size: .
j_call: TRBJ1-4
d_call: .
v_call: TRBV5-1
cdr3_nt: TGCGCCAGCAGCTTGGAATGGGGGTCGGTTGAAAAACTGTTTTTT
cdr3_aa: CASSLEWGSVEKLFF

clone_size: .
j_call: TRBJ2-1
d_call: .
v_call: TRBV19
cdr3_nt: TGTGCCAGTAGTAAGGGCGTACTAAGGGTACGAAGCTCCTACAATGAGCAGTTCTTC
cdr3_aa: CASSKGVLRVRSSYNEQFF

clone_size: .
j_call: TRBJ2-3
d_call: TRBD2
v_call: TRBV5-1
cdr3_nt: TGCGCCAGCAGCCTGGGGAAGACTAGCGGGGGGGCAGATACGCAGTATTTT
cdr3_aa: CASSLGKTSGGADTQYF

clone_size: .
j_call: TRBJ2-7
d_call: TRBD1
v_call: TRBV6-5
cdr3_nt: TGTGCCAGCAGTTACTTAATACCGGGACAGGGCTCCTACGAGCAGTACTTC
cdr3_aa: CASSYLIPGQGSYEQYF

clone_size: few
j_call: TRBJ1-1
d_call: .
v_call: TRBV20-1
cdr3_nt: TGCAGTGCTAGAGAAGGAAGGGGTGGGCTTGGCACTGAAGCTTTCTTT
cdr3_aa: CSAREGRGGLGTEAFF

clone_size: few
j_call: TRBJ2-3
d_call: TRBD2
v_call: TRBV12-3/TRBV12-4
cdr3_nt: TGTGCCAGCAGTGTGAGCGGGGGGGCAGATACGCAGTATTTT
cdr3_aa: CASSVSGGADTQYF

clone_size: few
j_call: TRBJ1-5
d_call: TRBD1
v_call: TRBV6-2/TRBV6-3
cdr3_nt: TGTGCCATCATGGCAGGGGGCAGTGGGCCCCAGCATTTT
cdr3_aa: CAIMAGGSGPQHF

clone_size: .
j_call: TRBJ2-5
d_call: .
v_call: TRBV11-3
cdr3_nt: TGTGCCAGCAGCTCCTTTCTGTGGGCCAAAGAGACCCAGTACTTC
cdr3_aa: CASSSFLWAKETQYF

clone_size: .
j_call: TRBJ1-2
d_call: .
v_call: TRBV4-1
cdr3_nt: TGCGCCAGCAGACCTACAGGTTCTTATAACTATGGCTACACCTTC
cdr3_aa: CASRPTGSYNYGYTF

clone_size: .
j_call: TRBJ1-2
d_call: .
v_call: TRBV11-2
cdr3_nt: TGTGCCAGCAGCTTAGACGGGGTAGCTAACTATGGCTACACCTTC
cdr3_aa: CASSLDGVANYGYTF

clone_size: .
j_call: TRBJ1-4
d_call: .
v_call: TRBV3-1
cdr3_nt: TGTGCCAGCAGCCAACGAGGGGTGGGTGAAAAACTGTTTTTT
cdr3_aa: CASSQRGVGEKLFF

clone_size: .
j_call: TRBJ2-3
d_call: TRBD2
v_call: TRBV30
cdr3_nt: TGTGCCTGCGTTGGGACTAGCGGTTACACAGATACGCAGTATTTT
cdr3_aa: CACVGTSGYTDTQYF

clone_size: .
j_call: TRBJ1-1
d_call: .
v_call: TRBV7-8
cdr3_nt: TGTGCCAGCGGAGGAGTGTCCAGTGGAGCTTTCTTT
cdr3_aa: CASGGVSSGAFF

clone_size: once
j_call: TRBJ2-7
d_call: .
v_call: TRBV7-2
cdr3_nt: TGTGCCAGCAGCTTAGCGAGGCAAGACGAGCAGTACTTC
cdr3_aa: CASSLARQDEQYF

clone_size: few
j_call: TRBJ2-3
d_call: .
v_call: TRBV10-3
cdr3_nt: TGTGCCTTCTCTTCCGGGGCCACAGATACGCAGTATTTT
cdr3_aa: CAFSSGATDTQYF

clone_size: few
j_call: TRBJ2-3
d_call: .
v_call: TRBV12-3/TRBV12-4
cdr3_nt: TGTGCCAGCAGTTTACAGGAAGATACGCAGTATTTT
cdr3_aa: CASSLQEDTQYF

clone_size: .
j_call: TRBJ2-7
d_call: TRBD2
v_call: TRBV20-1
cdr3_nt: TGCAGTGCCCCCGTAATTTCTAGCGGGGGGACCCTTTTAGCCTACGAGCAGTACTTC
cdr3_aa: CSAPVISSGGTLLAYEQYF

clone_size: .
j_call: TRBJ2-1
d_call: .
v_call: TRBV19
cdr3_nt: TGTGCCAGTAGTCCCGCTCTTGGCAAGGGGGACAATGAGCAGTTCTTC
cdr3_aa: CASSPALGKGDNEQFF

clone_size: few
j_call: TRBJ1-2
d_call: TRBD1
v_call: TRBV20-1
cdr3_nt: TGCAGTGCTAAGACAGGGGGTACTAACTATGGCTACACCTTC
cdr3_aa: CSAKTGGTNYGYTF

clone_size: .
j_call: TRBJ2-5
d_call: .
v_call: TRBV12-3/TRBV12-4
cdr3_nt: TGTGCCAGCAGTTCCCGGGGAGGAGAGACCCAGTACTTC
cdr3_aa: CASSSRGGETQYF

clone_size: .
j_call: TRBJ2-2
d_call: .
v_call: TRBV15
cdr3_nt: TGTGCCACCAGCCCCGACGACCCTTTAGGAAGGACCGGGGAGCTGTTTTTT
cdr3_aa: CATSPDDPLGRTGELFF